The sequence of this TCR beta chain was determined in a study of T-cell reconstitution after alpha-beta-depleted transplantation in children. Unique molecular identifiers were built into the TCRbeta library. Using its own MiXCR run on the PCR reads, TCRdb lists one record per CDR3 protein. The sample consists of roughly 400,000 distinct CDR3 sequences, around 46% of them appearing once. General study findings and limits: One year post-transplant, T-cell counts and diversity were largely derived from T cells produced anew. High day-60 TCRbeta diversity in some patients came from surviving recipient T cells and thymic progenitors. After transplant, at about two months, alpha-beta T cells were reportedly derived from several hundred expanded graft clones.

There are a few counts of this clonotype. The antigen is not known. The material sequenced was PBMCs, taken before TCRalphabeta/CD19-depleted stem cell transplant. The origin of this receptor is a girl aged 2 to 9 with aplastic anemia, due to receive a stem cell transplant.

The CDR3 spells CSASLAGGGLKETQYF. DNA of the CDR3: TGCAGTGCTAGCCTAGCGGGTGGAGGCCTGAAAGAGACCCAGTACTTC. This chain links TRBV20-1 with TRBJ2-5; 8 bases are a match to TRBD2. The germline V gene encodes CDR1 DFQATT and CDR2 SNEGSKA (reference sequence). The trim removed 3 bases at V and 3 bases at J, leaving 12 bases unmatched. The CDR3 is 16 amino acids.